This TCR beta chain was documented in a study of OX40 agonist ivuxolimab in advanced cancers. V was trimmed by 4 bases and J by 2 bases, leaving 8 bases between them. Germline assignment: CDR1 LNHDA and CDR2 SQIVND (reference sequence). The CDR3 covers 13 residues. Assay: immunoSEQ multiplex PCR; the TCRdb copy retains only in-frame clones and omits some. This sample yields roughly 100,000 clones, of which over 75% are seen a single time; more than 0.25% belongs to the top ten. V is TRBV19 and J is TRBJ1-2; a possible D gene is TRBD1 (6 bases). Specimen: CD4+ or CD8+ T cells sorted from blood, collected in a trial of the OX40 agonist ivuxolimab. The receptor was isolated from an adult with an advanced solid tumor such as melanoma, head and neck, liver or kidney cancer. CDR3 in DNA: TGTGCCAGTAGTAGACAGGAAAACTATGGCTACACCTTC. Translated, it gives CASSRQENYGYTF.